The rows below give T cell receptor beta chains drawn from one sample of a study of cytomegalovirus exposure and HLA in healthy donors. Clones were sequenced by immunoSEQ multiplex PCR, and TCRdb holds only the in-frame ones, with some missing. The repertoire consists of about 98,000 clones, with about three quarters occurring once and the leading ten covering roughly 8%. The sample comprised PBMCs. The receptors come from a human donor in good health. Each CDR3 is given with its conserved first and last residue. The order of the fields is J gene, clone size, D gene, V gene, CDR3 protein, CDR3 DNA. D genes are given only for firm matches. A row's size may be missing; if present it is once, few, many or a size class.

J gene: TRBJ1-1
clone size: -
D gene: -
V gene: TRBV10-3
CDR3 protein: CAISDGRAFEAFF
CDR3 DNA: TGTGCCATCAGTGACGGCAGGGCTTTTGAAGCTTTCTTT

J gene: TRBJ2-1
clone size: once
D gene: TRBD1
V gene: TRBV19
CDR3 protein: CASMGQGIYNEQFF
CDR3 DNA: TGTGCCAGTATGGGACAGGGGATCTACAATGAGCAGTTCTTC

J gene: TRBJ1-4
clone size: few
D gene: -
V gene: TRBV19
CDR3 protein: CASSSALRATNEKLFF
CDR3 DNA: TGTGCCAGTAGTTCCGCCTTGAGGGCAACTAATGAAAAACTGTTTTTT

J gene: TRBJ1-1
clone size: few
D gene: -
V gene: TRBV10-1
CDR3 protein: CASSLLGGEEGEGTEAFF
CDR3 DNA: TGCGCCAGCAGCCTTCTGGGTGGGGAGGAGGGCGAAGGGACTGAAGCTTTCTTT

J gene: TRBJ2-1
clone size: -
D gene: TRBD2
V gene: TRBV6-6
CDR3 protein: CASINSLGLAGSEQFF
CDR3 DNA: TGTGCCAGCATTAACTCACTGGGACTAGCGGGGAGTGAGCAGTTCTTC

J gene: TRBJ2-1
clone size: -
D gene: TRBD2
V gene: TRBV25-1
CDR3 protein: CASSQAGGSYNEQFF
CDR3 DNA: TGTGCCAGCAGCCAAGCGGGAGGATCCTACAATGAGCAGTTCTTC

J gene: TRBJ2-5
clone size: -
D gene: TRBD1
V gene: TRBV5-4
CDR3 protein: CASSRDRGYQETQYF
CDR3 DNA: TGTGCCAGCAGCCGGGACAGGGGTTACCAAGAGACCCAGTACTTC

J gene: TRBJ2-1
clone size: -
D gene: TRBD2
V gene: TRBV5-5
CDR3 protein: CASSFTGTTFNEQFF
CDR3 DNA: TGTGCCAGCAGCTTTACCGGGACTACCTTCAATGAGCAGTTCTTC

J gene: TRBJ1-1
clone size: -
D gene: -
V gene: TRBV5-6
CDR3 protein: CASSLLRRNTEAFF
CDR3 DNA: TGTGCCAGCAGCTTGTTGCGCCGGAACACTGAAGCTTTCTTT

J gene: TRBJ2-1
clone size: -
D gene: TRBD2
V gene: TRBV10-1
CDR3 protein: CASSESLAGTYNEQFF
CDR3 DNA: TGCGCCAGCAGTGAGTCTCTAGCGGGAACATACAATGAGCAGTTCTTC

J gene: TRBJ2-7
clone size: few
D gene: -
V gene: TRBV6-5
CDR3 protein: CASSYSEGHPPYEQYF
CDR3 DNA: TGTGCCAGCAGTTACTCGGAGGGGCACCCCCCCTACGAGCAGTACTTC

J gene: TRBJ2-3
clone size: -
D gene: TRBD1
V gene: TRBV5-1
CDR3 protein: CASSLTGGDTQYF
CDR3 DNA: TGCGCCAGCAGCTTGACAGGGGGTGATACGCAGTATTTT

J gene: TRBJ2-7
clone size: -
D gene: TRBD1
V gene: TRBV6-6
CDR3 protein: CASRKPGTETYEQYF
CDR3 DNA: TGTGCCAGCAGGAAACCCGGGACAGAGACCTACGAGCAGTACTTC

J gene: TRBJ2-4
clone size: -
D gene: -
V gene: TRBV29-1
CDR3 protein: CSVVWRVHGNIQYF
CDR3 DNA: TGCAGCGTTGTATGGAGGGTGCATGGAAACATTCAGTACTTC

J gene: TRBJ2-5
clone size: -
D gene: TRBD1
V gene: TRBV18
CDR3 protein: CASSRQGEKETQYF
CDR3 DNA: TGTGCCAGCTCACGACAGGGGGAAAAAGAGACCCAGTACTTC

J gene: TRBJ2-7
clone size: -
D gene: TRBD2
V gene: TRBV5-1
CDR3 protein: CASSLGLAGGKSNEQYF
CDR3 DNA: TGCGCCAGCAGCTTGGGTTTAGCGGGGGGAAAGTCGAACGAGCAGTACTTC

J gene: TRBJ2-5
clone size: -
D gene: -
V gene: TRBV7-2
CDR3 protein: CASSLVAGIFETQYF
CDR3 DNA: TGTGCCAGCAGCTTAGTGGCGGGGATTTTTGAGACCCAGTACTTC

J gene: TRBJ1-4
clone size: -
D gene: -
V gene: TRBV5-1
CDR3 protein: CASSLAGGGEKLFF
CDR3 DNA: TGCGCCAGCAGCTTGGCCGGGGGTGGTGAAAAACTGTTTTTT

J gene: TRBJ2-5
clone size: -
D gene: -
V gene: TRBV6-6
CDR3 protein: CASNRGSGETQYF
CDR3 DNA: TGTGCCAGCAATAGGGGTTCAGGGGAGACCCAGTACTTC

J gene: TRBJ2-1
clone size: -
D gene: TRBD1
V gene: TRBV19
CDR3 protein: CASSKDRGRPEQFF
CDR3 DNA: TGTGCCAGTAGTAAGGACAGGGGGCGCCCTGAGCAGTTCTTC

J gene: TRBJ2-7
clone size: -
D gene: -
V gene: TRBV5-1
CDR3 protein: CASSLGDINPFFSYEQYF
CDR3 DNA: TGCGCCAGCAGCTTGGGGGACATAAACCCTTTTTTCTCCTACGAGCAGTACTTC

J gene: TRBJ2-7
clone size: few
D gene: -
V gene: TRBV7-9
CDR3 protein: CASSRGGEQYF
CDR3 DNA: TGTGCCAGCAGTCGGGGAGGCGAGCAGTACTTC

J gene: TRBJ1-2
clone size: few
D gene: -
V gene: TRBV5-8
CDR3 protein: CASSLATLGQAYF
CDR3 DNA: TGTGCCAGCAGCTTGGCCACCCTTGGACAAGCCTACTTC

J gene: TRBJ2-1
clone size: -
D gene: TRBD2
V gene: TRBV6-5
CDR3 protein: CASSSGLGAYNEQFF
CDR3 DNA: TGTGCCAGCAGTTCCGGACTAGGGGCCTACAATGAGCAGTTCTTC

J gene: TRBJ1-4
clone size: -
D gene: TRBD1
V gene: TRBV6-1
CDR3 protein: CASSPGQLNEKLFF
CDR3 DNA: TGTGCCAGCAGCCCGGGACAGTTGAATGAAAAACTGTTTTTT

J gene: TRBJ2-1
clone size: -
D gene: TRBD1
V gene: TRBV5-4
CDR3 protein: CASSSRDRETGEQFF
CDR3 DNA: TGTGCCAGCAGCTCCCGGGACAGGGAAACGGGTGAGCAGTTCTTC

J gene: TRBJ2-2
clone size: -
D gene: -
V gene: TRBV29-1
CDR3 protein: CSVSSRGVTGELFF
CDR3 DNA: TGCAGCGTTTCTTCACGGGGAGTTACCGGGGAGCTGTTTTTT

J gene: TRBJ1-1
clone size: -
D gene: -
V gene: TRBV7-9
CDR3 protein: CASSLNGRDTEAFF
CDR3 DNA: TGTGCCAGCAGCTTAAATGGGCGTGACACTGAAGCTTTCTTT

J gene: TRBJ2-5
clone size: -
D gene: TRBD2
V gene: TRBV7-8
CDR3 protein: CASTGTSRETQYF
CDR3 DNA: TGTGCCAGCACAGGGACTAGCCGGGAGACCCAGTACTTC

J gene: TRBJ2-3
clone size: once
D gene: TRBD2
V gene: TRBV5-6
CDR3 protein: CASSLPSGNTQYF
CDR3 DNA: TGTGCCAGCAGCTTGCCTAGCGGGAATACGCAGTATTTT

J gene: TRBJ2-1
clone size: -
D gene: -
V gene: TRBV6-5
CDR3 protein: CASSLTPFVYNEQFF
CDR3 DNA: TGTGCCAGCAGTCTGACACCGTTTGTCTACAATGAGCAGTTCTTC

J gene: TRBJ1-1
clone size: -
D gene: TRBD1
V gene: TRBV6-6
CDR3 protein: CASSQIGQGEAFF
CDR3 DNA: TGTGCCAGCAGTCAAATAGGACAGGGTGAAGCTTTCTTT

J gene: TRBJ1-4
clone size: once
D gene: -
V gene: TRBV19
CDR3 protein: CASSIVLAINEKLFF
CDR3 DNA: TGTGCCAGTAGTATAGTGTTAGCGATTAATGAAAAACTGTTTTTT

J gene: TRBJ2-3
clone size: -
D gene: -
V gene: TRBV18
CDR3 protein: CASSPTGGTDTQYF
CDR3 DNA: TGTGCCAGCTCACCTACGGGGGGCACAGATACGCAGTATTTT

J gene: TRBJ2-3
clone size: -
D gene: -
V gene: TRBV19
CDR3 protein: CASSFRYSGGTDTQYF
CDR3 DNA: TGTGCCAGTAGTTTCCGTTACAGCGGAGGCACAGATACGCAGTATTTT

J gene: TRBJ1-2
clone size: -
D gene: TRBD1
V gene: TRBV4-3
CDR3 protein: CASSQDTPGQGSERGYTF
CDR3 DNA: TGCGCCAGCAGCCAAGATACCCCGGGACAGGGTTCAGAACGGGGCTACACCTTC

J gene: TRBJ1-1
clone size: -
D gene: -
V gene: TRBV9
CDR3 protein: CASSSDPARLNTEAFF
CDR3 DNA: TGTGCCAGCAGCTCAGATCCGGCGAGGTTAAACACTGAAGCTTTCTTT

J gene: TRBJ2-1
clone size: -
D gene: TRBD2
V gene: TRBV6-5
CDR3 protein: CASSSSGSRHEQFF
CDR3 DNA: TGTGCCAGCAGTTCTAGCGGGAGTCGGCATGAGCAGTTCTTC

J gene: TRBJ1-2
clone size: -
D gene: -
V gene: TRBV12-5
CDR3 protein: CASGSTQLNYGYTF
CDR3 DNA: TGTGCTAGTGGTTCAACCCAACTTAACTATGGCTACACCTTC

J gene: TRBJ2-7
clone size: -
D gene: TRBD1
V gene: TRBV6-5
CDR3 protein: CASRPPGTGGYEQYF
CDR3 DNA: TGTGCCAGCAGGCCACCCGGGACAGGGGGCTACGAGCAGTACTTC

J gene: TRBJ1-4
clone size: -
D gene: -
V gene: TRBV2
CDR3 protein: CASSEIDRKNEKLFF
CDR3 DNA: TGTGCCAGCAGTGAAATTGACAGGAAGAATGAAAAACTGTTTTTT

J gene: TRBJ2-1
clone size: -
D gene: TRBD2
V gene: TRBV2
CDR3 protein: CAAATAGDEQFF
CDR3 DNA: TGTGCGGCGGCTACGGCGGGGGATGAGCAGTTCTTC

J gene: TRBJ2-2
clone size: -
D gene: TRBD1
V gene: TRBV7-7
CDR3 protein: CASSAGSSGTGVRTGELFF
CDR3 DNA: TGTGCCAGCAGCGCCGGATCATCCGGGACAGGGGTCCGCACCGGGGAGCTGTTTTTT

J gene: TRBJ2-1
clone size: -
D gene: -
V gene: TRBV7-8
CDR3 protein: CASSYKVGGANNEQFF
CDR3 DNA: TGTGCCAGCAGCTATAAGGTGGGGGGGGCGAACAATGAGCAGTTCTTC

J gene: TRBJ2-2
clone size: -
D gene: -
V gene: TRBV7-6
CDR3 protein: CASSLRQSSNTGELFF
CDR3 DNA: TGTGCCAGCAGCTTAAGACAGAGCTCGAACACCGGGGAGCTGTTTTTT

J gene: TRBJ2-1
clone size: -
D gene: TRBD2
V gene: TRBV9
CDR3 protein: CASNIAGGVNEQFF
CDR3 DNA: TGTGCCAGCAACATAGCGGGAGGAGTGAATGAGCAGTTCTTC

J gene: TRBJ1-5
clone size: -
D gene: TRBD1
V gene: TRBV6-4
CDR3 protein: CASSASGTVNYQPQHF
CDR3 DNA: TGTGCCAGCAGTGCCTCCGGGACAGTCAATTATCAGCCCCAGCATTTT

J gene: TRBJ1-1
clone size: -
D gene: -
V gene: TRBV6-5
CDR3 protein: CASVKELQGNTEAFF
CDR3 DNA: TGTGCCAGCGTAAAGGAGTTACAGGGGAACACTGAAGCTTTCTTT

J gene: TRBJ1-5
clone size: -
D gene: -
V gene: TRBV12-2
CDR3 protein: CASRSKSQTGTANTVYSNQPQHF
CDR3 DNA: TGTGCAAGTCGCTCAAAGAGTCAGACCGGGACAGCAAATACCGTTTATAGCAATCAGCCCCAGCATTTT

J gene: TRBJ1-3
clone size: -
D gene: -
V gene: TRBV5-6
CDR3 protein: CASSDLNQDRYSGNTIYF
CDR3 DNA: TGTGCCAGCAGCGACCTCAACCAGGACAGATACTCTGGAAACACCATATATTTT

J gene: TRBJ2-7
clone size: -
D gene: -
V gene: TRBV27
CDR3 protein: CASSLPYSVAYEQYF
CDR3 DNA: TGTGCCAGCAGTTTACCCTATTCGGTGGCCTACGAGCAGTACTTC

J gene: TRBJ1-1
clone size: -
D gene: -
V gene: TRBV30
CDR3 protein: CAWSVPNRELMLNTEAFF
CDR3 DNA: TGTGCCTGGAGTGTACCCAACAGGGAGCTGATGCTGAACACTGAAGCTTTCTTT

J gene: TRBJ1-1
clone size: -
D gene: -
V gene: TRBV15
CDR3 protein: CATSRDLSAGGTEAFF
CDR3 DNA: TGTGCCACCAGCAGAGATTTGTCTGCGGGAGGCACTGAAGCTTTCTTT

J gene: TRBJ2-7
clone size: -
D gene: -
V gene: TRBV7-8
CDR3 protein: CASSLNLASSYEQYF
CDR3 DNA: TGTGCCAGCAGCTTAAACCTCGCTAGCTCCTACGAGCAGTACTTC

J gene: TRBJ1-6
clone size: -
D gene: -
V gene: TRBV7-8
CDR3 protein: CASSLGDTNSPLHF
CDR3 DNA: TGTGCCAGCAGCTTAGGGGACACAAATTCACCCCTCCACTTT

J gene: TRBJ1-1
clone size: -
D gene: -
V gene: TRBV12-2
CDR3 protein: CASRCGQGEVNTEAFF
CDR3 DNA: TGTGCAAGTCGCTGTGGACAGGGGGAGGTGAACACTGAAGCTTTCTTT

J gene: TRBJ2-3
clone size: few
D gene: -
V gene: TRBV11-2
CDR3 protein: CASSLGVGSGRDTQYF
CDR3 DNA: TGTGCCAGCAGCTTAGGAGTTGGTAGCGGACGAGATACGCAGTATTTT

J gene: TRBJ2-7
clone size: -
D gene: -
V gene: TRBV27
CDR3 protein: CASSPLRVAYEQYF
CDR3 DNA: TGTGCCAGCAGTCCACTTCGGGTTGCCTACGAGCAGTACTTC

J gene: TRBJ2-7
clone size: -
D gene: TRBD1
V gene: TRBV5-1
CDR3 protein: CASSLTGVYEQYF
CDR3 DNA: TGCGCCAGCAGCTTAACAGGGGTCTACGAGCAGTACTTC